These 12 T cell receptor beta chains share one sample of origin, sequenced in a study of T cell repertoires in cytomegalovirus infection. TCRdb reprocessed the reads via MiXCR and lists one record per CDR3 protein. This sample has about 740,000 distinct CDR3 sequences, with 35% found just once. Material: PBMCs. These receptors were collected from a human donor in good health (CMV status not recorded). Some clones in this sample may be carry-over from other donors' samples.

This clonotype showed up many times. The gene calls are TRBV7-2 and TRBJ2-7, with TRBD1 identical over 8 bases. The CDR3 has 13 residues. The junction had 3 bases not matched to a gene; V was cut back by 2 bases and J by 6 bases. Germline assignment: CDR1 SGHTA and CDR2 FQGNSA. CDR3 in amino acids: CASSLQGAGEQYF. The CDR3 DNA follows: TGTGCCAGCAGCTTACAGGGGGCAGGCGAGCAGTACTTC.

This clonotype was seen more than once but under ten times. The gene calls are TRBV15 and TRBJ2-3; D not resolved. The CDR3 is 14 amino acids. CDR1 and CDR2 from the germline V gene are LNHNV and YYDKDF (reference sequence). Trimming removed 0 bases from V and 2 bases from J, with 6 bases in between. CDR3 region: CATSRDRATDTQYF. The CDR3 DNA is TGTGCCACCAGCAGAGATCGGGCCACAGATACGCAGTATTTT.

This clonotype was found a few times. The chain combines TRBV6-1 with TRBJ1-4; TRBD1 matches at 7 bases. The trim removed 3 bases at V and 7 bases at J, leaving 8 bases unmatched. Per germline, CDR1 MNHNS and CDR2 SASEGT. The CDR3 loop spans 15 amino acids. For the CDR3, the DNA is TGTGCCAGCAGTGACTCTTTAGGGGGCGGTGAAAAACTGTTTTTT. It translates to CASSDSLGGGEKLFF.

This clonotype was seen a handful of times. The V call is TRBV12-3 or TRBV12-4, the J call TRBJ1-1; 8 bases fit TRBD1. V shed 1 base and J 8 bases; nucleotides not matched to a gene: 0. The CDR3 contains 12 residues. CDR3 amino acids: CASSLGTGEAFF. The CDR3 DNA reads TGTGCCAGCAGTTTAGGGACAGGGGAAGCTTTCTTT.

A remark on this clonotype: This could be a read error, since a much larger clone is one nucleotide away. The CDR3 nucleotides read TGTGCCAGCAGATACCCGGGGGCTACAGATACGCATTATTTT. Its translation: CASRYPGATDTHYF. The chain has TRBV7-2 and TRBJ2-3; D possibly uses TRBD1 or TRBD2 (6 bases each). Germline-derived CDR1 and CDR2 are SGHTA and FQGNSA. The CDR3 extends over 14 amino acids.

This clonotype was seen ten or more times. The J gene is TRBJ1-1, the V gene TRBV7-2; D perhaps matches TRBD1 (6 bases). Trimming took 5 bases from V and 2 from J, leaving 9 bases between them. In germline, CDR1 is SGHTA, CDR2 FQGNSA. The CDR3 is made up of 13 amino acids. This CDR3 reads CASSGQLNTEAFF. For the CDR3, the DNA is TGTGCCAGCAGCGGACAGCTTAACACTGAAGCTTTCTTT.

The CDR3 sequence: CASRPGSETQYF. The CDR3 region has the DNA TGTGCCAGCAGGCCCGGGAGCGAGACCCAGTACTTC. The chain has TRBV6-2 or TRBV6-3 and TRBJ2-5, with a possible D match to TRBD2 (6 bases). The CDR3 is made up of 12 amino acids. V gave up 6 bases and J gave up 5 bases, with 10 bases separating them. The germline CDR1 and CDR2 sequences are MNHEY and SVGEGT.

V and J are TRBV20-1 and TRBJ2-1, with 13 bases lining up with TRBD2. This CDR3 spans 18 amino acids. V lost 6 bases, J lost 4 bases, and 15 bases stayed unmatched. Per the germline V gene, CDR1 is DFQATT and CDR2 is SNEGSKA (reference sequence). CDR3: CSAPGLAGWGGQYNEQFF. CDR3 coding DNA: TGCAGTGCCCCGGGACTAGCGGGGTGGGGGGGCCAATACAATGAGCAGTTCTTC.

The sample holds a few counts of this clonotype. The chain employs TRBV19 and TRBJ1-6; tentatively, D is TRBD1 (5 bases). The CDR3 runs 16 residues. Deletions cut 2 bases from V and 7 bases from J, with 15 bases between. Germline values: CDR1 LNHDA, CDR2 SQIVND (reference sequence). The CDR3 region has the DNA TGTGCCAGTAGTATAAATATCAACAGGAAGAATTCACCCCTCCACTTT. The encoded protein is CASSININRKNSPLHF.

This clonotype was found once. In nucleotides, the CDR3 is TGTGCCAGCTCCAAAGGTTGGACAGGGACGGAACAAGAGACCCAGTACTTC. Its translation is CASSKGWTGTEQETQYF. The rearrangement links TRBV19 to TRBJ2-5; 8 bases are a match to TRBD1. The CDR3 runs 17 residues. J lost 2 bases, V lost 9 bases, and 17 bases had no gene match. Germline CDR1 and CDR2: LNHDA and SQIVND (reference sequence).

There are a few counts of this clonotype. The V and J genes are TRBV12-3 or TRBV12-4 and TRBJ1-1; maybe TRBD1 (5 bases). This CDR3 region has 16 residues. Between the trimmed V and J ends, which lost 1 base and 6 bases, there was a span of 18 bases. The chain's CDR3 is CASSLGDFARTAEAFF. CDR3 sequence (DNA): TGTGCCAGCAGTTTAGGGGACTTTGCCAGGACGGCTGAAGCTTTCTTT.

This clonotype has only one observation. A much larger clone is a single base away; this may be a read error. The J gene is TRBJ2-1, the V gene TRBV7-2; D is perhaps TRBD1 (6 bases). CDR1 and CDR2 from the germline V gene are SGHTA and FQGNSA. The CDR3 contains 14 residues. Deletions cut 5 bases from V and 9 bases from J, with 17 bases between. CDR3 nucleotide sequence: TGTGCCAGCAGCGTTAACAGGGATAGTAGTGAGCAGTTCTTC. Translation gives CASSVNRDSSEQFF.